This paragraph covers one T cell receptor beta chain sequence. Its antigen is undetermined. The sample is drawn from a study of CD8+ T cells in alopecia areata. The germline V gene has CDR1 SGHTA and CDR2 FQGNSA. CDR3 length equals 17 residues. V was trimmed by 2 bases and J by 5 bases, leaving 19 bases between them. The study, taken as a whole, reports: It was observed that many expanded lesional clones persisted in scalp and blood during tofacitinib. Mice showed TCR sharing more clearly than patients did, possibly owing to HLA.

cDNA prepared by RNA extraction and subsequent reverse transcription served as the template for sequencing. TCRdb's copy holds only in-frame clones and misses some; the assay was immunoSEQ multiplex PCR. This table holds roughly 220,000 clones, 35% to 45% found once. Treatment described: oral pan-JAK inhibitor, 5-10 mg twice daily. Peripheral blood and lesional scalp punch biopsies came from alopecia areata patients. This clonotype originated in a human donor with alopecia areata. The chain is built from TRBV7-2 and TRBJ2-1; tentatively, D is TRBD2 (6 bases). The material sequenced was CD4+ T cells sorted from blood, taken at approximately week 30, from a patient treated with tofacitinib. The CDR3 DNA sequence: TGTGCCAGCAGCTTAAGGGCTGAGACTAGGAGGAACAATGAGCAGTTCTTC. Translating it yields CASSLRAETRRNNEQFF.